The 20 T cell receptor beta chains below come from one sample, sequenced in a study of Ad26.COV2.S vaccination and SARS-CoV-2 variants. Clones were sequenced by immunoSEQ multiplex PCR, and TCRdb holds only the in-frame ones, with some missing. The sample contains around 350,000 clones, 92% of which appear only once. Specimen: peripheral blood, collected after recovery from COVID-19. Receptors originate from a human donor who had recovered from COVID-19.

The V call is TRBV9, the J call TRBJ1-1; TRBD1 is a possible D gene (5 bases). The CDR3 spans 14 residues. Germline CDR1 SGDLS, CDR2 YYNGEE. Deletions cut 1 base from V and 0 bases from J, with 7 bases between. CDR3 sequence (DNA): TGTGCCAGCAGCGTAAAGGGGATGAACACTGAAGCTTTCTTT. Its translation: CASSVKGMNTEAFF.

The V call is TRBV3-1 (or the pseudogene TRBV3-2), the J call TRBJ2-1; maybe TRBD2 (5 bases). The germline V and J ends were trimmed by 1 base and 0 bases, with 10 bases remaining between them. The CDR3 length is 16 residues. Germline assignment: CDR1 LGHDT and CDR2 YNNKEL (reference sequence). The CDR3 sequence: CASSQVRAGSYNEQFF. CDR3 in DNA: TGTGCCAGCAGCCAAGTGAGGGCGGGCTCCTACAATGAGCAGTTCTTC.

This chain links TRBV29-1 with TRBJ1-2; D is ambiguous. V dropped 3 bases and J dropped 3 bases, with 11 bases sitting between them. CDR1 and CDR2 from the germline V gene are SQVTM and ANQGSEA. The CDR3 is 13 residues long. CDR3 coding DNA: TGCAGCGTTGACCCGAACGACGACTATGGCTACACCTTC. Translating gives CSVDPNDDYGYTF.

J is TRBJ2-1 and V is TRBV24-1; 7 bases map to TRBD1. The V gene's germline CDR1 is KGHDR and CDR2 SFDVKD. The CDR3 is 12 residues long. The J segment lost 15 bases and the V segment lost 3 bases, leaving 7 bases of the junction unmatched. The CDR3 spells CATSDIGQERFF. The CDR3 DNA is TGTGCCACCAGTGATATCGGACAGGAAAGGTTCTTC.

The J gene is TRBJ2-2, the V gene TRBV5-1; no reliable D call. Germline loops: CDR1 SGHRS, CDR2 YFSETQ. V lost 3 bases to trimming and J lost 6 bases, with 12 bases between them. The CDR3 totals 14 residues. CDR3 DNA: TGCGCCAGCAGCTCACCCCACTCCGCCGGGGAGCTGTTTTTT. Protein product: CASSSPHSAGELFF. Looking up the rest from reference TRBV5-1 and TRBJ2-2 gives the full variable domain: KAGVTQTPRYLIKTRGQQVTLSCSPISGHRSVSWYQQTPGQGLQFLFEYFSETQRNKGNFPGRFSGRQFSNSRSEMNVSTLELGDSALYLCASSSPHSAGELFFGEGSRLTVL.

The chain links TRBV2 to TRBJ1-1; D is uncertain. Germline V gene data show CDR1 as SNHLY and CDR2 as FYNNEI. The ends were cut back, 3 bases at V and 5 bases at J, with 13 bases in the middle. This CDR3 spans 14 amino acids. CDR3 coding DNA: TGTGCCAGCAGTGAGAGTAGGCGTGGGACTGAAGCTTTCTTT. Amino acid sequence: CASSESRRGTEAFF.

The V call is TRBV13, the J call TRBJ2-7, with a tentative D call TRBD1 (5 bases). The CDR3 spans 11 residues. Deletions cut 4 bases from V and 6 bases from J, with 7 bases between. Germline loops: CDR1 PRHDT, CDR2 FYEKMQ (reference sequence). The CDR3 is CASSSQGEQYF. The CDR3 DNA reads as TGTGCCAGCAGCTCCCAGGGCGAGCAGTACTTC. Drawing the rest from reference TRBV13 and TRBJ2-7, the complete variable domain is AAGVIQSPRHLIKEKRETATLKCYPIPRHDTVYWYQQGPGQDPQFLISFYEKMQSDKGSIPDRFSAQQFSDYHSELNMSSLELGDSALYFCASSSQGEQYFGPGTRLTVT.

The chain joins TRBV9 to TRBJ2-7; TRBD2 aligns across 13 bases. The CDR3 extends over 16 amino acids. Germline CDR1 reads SGDLS; CDR2 reads YYNGEE. With V trimmed by 3 bases and J by 3 bases, 6 bases remained unmatched. CDR3 bases: TGTGCCAGCAGCGAAGGGACTAGCGGGGCCCGCTACGAGCAGTACTTC. Translation: CASSEGTSGARYEQYF.

The chain couples TRBV20-1 to TRBJ2-5; D is ambiguous. V was clipped by 6 bases and J by 5 bases, with 10 bases between them. The CDR3 is made up of 11 amino acids. Germline V gives CDR1 DFQATT, CDR2 SNEGSKA (reference sequence). The CDR3 region is CSAGERETQYF. The CDR3 DNA reads TGCAGTGCCGGAGAGAGGGAGACCCAGTACTTC.

The chain joins TRBV7-2 to TRBJ1-1, with 8 positions matching TRBD1. This CDR3 contains 15 residues. CDR1 SGHTA and CDR2 FQGNSA come from the germline V gene. The V segment lost 2 bases and the J segment 1 base; nucleotides outside the gene matches: 3. CDR3 sequence reads: CASSLTGGKNTEAFF. Written as DNA, the CDR3 is TGTGCCAGCAGCTTAACAGGGGGAAAGAACACTGAAGCTTTCTTT.

J is TRBJ1-2 and V is TRBV27; D is ambiguous. Germline V CDR1 and CDR2: MNHEY, SMNVEV (reference sequence). V shed 0 bases and J shed 7 bases, with 9 bases lying between them. The CDR3 spans 13 residues. The CDR3 region is CASSLSRGAGYTF. CDR3 bases: TGTGCCAGCAGTTTATCTCGGGGAGCTGGCTACACCTTC.

The chain uses TRBV7-2 and TRBJ1-1; D unresolved. The CDR3 is 15 amino acids. CDR1 is SGHTA and CDR2 is FQGNSA in the germline V gene. The V gene lost 3 bases and the J gene lost 0 bases, with 11 bases spanning the gap. CDR3 nucleotide sequence: TGTGCCAGCAGCTTCAGAGGCCAGATGAACACTGAAGCTTTCTTT. It specifies CASSFRGQMNTEAFF.

Only one count was recorded for this clone. The chain carries TRBV10-3 and TRBJ1-1, with D possibly TRBD1 on 6 matching bases. Looked up from germline, CDR1 is ENHRY and CDR2 is SYGVKD. Trimming pared 3 bases from V and 1 base from J, leaving 9 bases between. The length of the CDR3 is 14 residues. The CDR3 DNA follows: TGTGCCATCAGTGACCTAGGGGGGAACACTGAAGCTTTCTTT. This translates into CAISDLGGNTEAFF.

This chain links TRBV20-1 with TRBJ1-5, with unresolved D. The CDR3 length is 9 residues. The V and J ends lost 7 bases and 6 bases respectively, with 4 bases between them. Germline V gene lookup returns CDR1 DFQATT and CDR2 SNEGSKA (reference sequence). In nucleotides, the CDR3 is TGCAGTGTCGGTCAGCCCCAGCATTTT. Its translation: CSVGQPQHF.

This chain uses TRBV11-3 with TRBJ2-5; 9 positions match TRBD1. Germline V gives CDR1 SGHNT, CDR2 YENEEA. This CDR3 is built from 16 residues. With V trimmed by 4 bases and J by 3 bases, 9 bases remained unmatched. CDR3 protein: CASSSFDRGKEETQYF. The CDR3 bases are TGTGCCAGCAGCTCTTTTGACAGGGGGAAGGAAGAGACCCAGTACTTC.

V is TRBV11-2 and J is TRBJ2-7, with unresolved D. CDR3 length: 12 amino acids. Trimming took 2 bases from V and 0 from J, leaving 2 bases between them. The V gene's germline CDR1 is SGHAT and CDR2 FQNNGV. CDR3 sequence reads: CASSLISYEQYF. DNA for the CDR3: TGTGCCAGCAGCTTAATCTCCTACGAGCAGTACTTC.

V and J are TRBV7-3 and TRBJ1-2, with D maybe TRBD1 (6 bases). The germline V gene has CDR1 SGHTA and CDR2 FQGTGA. The CDR3 is made up of 15 amino acids. V lost 5 bases, J lost 4 bases, and 17 bases lay in between. In DNA form, the CDR3 reads TGTGCCAGCAGCGTCCTCCCAGGGGAGGGCTATGGCTACACCTTC. Its protein product is CASSVLPGEGYGYTF.

In its sample, this clone was seen once. The chain links TRBV6-6 to TRBJ2-4; no reliable D call. Per germline, CDR1 MNHNY and CDR2 SVGAGI (reference sequence). Deletions cut 0 bases from V and 5 bases from J, with 14 bases between. The CDR3 spans 16 residues. CDR3 amino acids: CASSYSADGPENIQYF. CDR3 nucleotides: TGTGCCAGCAGTTACTCGGCCGACGGGCCAGAAAACATTCAGTACTTC.

This chain links TRBV11-2 with TRBJ2-5, with D maybe TRBD1 (6 bases). This CDR3 spans 13 amino acids. Trimming removed 4 bases from V and 5 bases from J, with 11 bases in between. Germline CDR1 reads SGHAT; CDR2 reads FQNNGV. The CDR3 sequence is CASSSQGPETQYF. DNA of the CDR3: TGTGCCAGCAGCTCACAGGGTCCGGAGACCCAGTACTTC.

V gene TRBV4-2 combines with J gene TRBJ2-1, with a possible D match to TRBD2 (5 bases). CDR3 size: 13 residues. CDR1 and CDR2 (germline): LGHNA, YNFKEQ. Deletions cut 4 bases from V and 7 bases from J, with 11 bases between. CDR3 loop: CASSRRGGNEQFF. CDR3 DNA: TGTGCCAGCAGCCGCCGGGGTGGGAATGAGCAGTTCTTC.